This T cell receptor (beta chain) was sequenced for a study of T cell repertoires in cytomegalovirus infection. A few counts support this clonotype. Antigen unknown. Findings and caveats of the study: CMV-specific TCR beta clonotypes restricted by HLA-C were the ones dominating the ex vivo response. Carriers of CMV plus the relevant HLA were identified by cumulative public TCR beta family frequency.

TCRdb reprocessed the reads with MiXCR, giving one entry per CDR3 protein. The table shows about 490,000 distinct CDR3 sequences, with around 27% occurring only once. The trim removed 2 bases at V and 3 bases at J, leaving 8 bases unmatched. CDR3 length: 17 amino acids. Per germline, CDR1 SGHTA and CDR2 FQGNSA. The material sequenced was PBMCs. J is TRBJ2-1 and V is TRBV7-2; 9 nucleotides align to TRBD2. This receptor was obtained from a human donor in good health (CMV status not recorded). Some clones in this sample may be carry-over from other donors' samples. DNA of the CDR3: TGTGCCAGCAGCTTAACGGGACTAGCAGGTAACTACAATGAGCAGTTCTTC. Protein sequence: CASSLTGLAGNYNEQFF. The entire variable domain, with the rest obtained from reference TRBV7-2 and TRBJ2-1, is as follows: GAGVSQSPSNKVTEKGKDVELRCDPISGHTALYWYRQSLGQGLEFLIYFQGNSAPDKSGLPSDRFSAERTGGSVSTLTIQRTQQEDSAVYLCASSLTGLAGNYNEQFFGPGTRLTVL.